These 25 T cell receptor beta chains were sequenced from one sample in a study of shared clonotypes between healthy human individuals. The data were produced by immunoSEQ multiplex PCR, yet TCRdb's version contains in-frame clones alone and is incomplete. Among a few million clones listed, 80% to 95% were seen once. Naive CD8 isolation took CD45RO-negative cells positively selected for CCR7 and excluded terminally differentiated effector memory CD45RA+ cells. The sequencing input was naive CD8+ T cells from PBMCs. The receptor set was obtained from a man aged 18 to 29 in good health. Some clones in this sample may be carry-over from other donors' samples.

The rearrangement uses TRBV7-6 and TRBJ2-7, with a weak D call TRBD1 (5 bases). V dropped 1 base and J dropped 2 bases, with 12 bases sitting between them. CDR1 and CDR2 (germline): SGHVS, FNYEAQ. The CDR3 consists of 15 residues. The CDR3 region has the DNA TGTGCCAGCAGCTTAGTCACTTCAGGGACCTACGAGCAGTACTTC. Translation gives CASSLVTSGTYEQYF. The complete variable domain, with remaining parts taken from reference TRBV7-6 and TRBJ2-7, reads GAGVSQSPRYKVTKRGQDVALRCDPISGHVSLYWYRQALGQGPEFLTYFNYEAQQDKSGLPNDRFSAERPEGSISTLTIQRTEQRDSAMYRCASSLVTSGTYEQYFGPGTRLTVT.

V gene TRBV6-6 combines with J gene TRBJ2-7, with 7 bases that match TRBD2. The germline CDR1 and CDR2 sequences are MNHNY and SVGAGI (reference sequence). This CDR3 has 15 amino acids. J was trimmed by 2 bases and V by 6 bases; bases with no gene match: 10. The CDR3 reads CASSPSRGRTYEQYF. The CDR3 DNA reads TGTGCCAGCAGCCCATCGCGGGGGAGAACCTACGAGCAGTACTTC.

The V gene is TRBV2, the J gene TRBJ2-7, with D hard to call. CDR1 is SNHLY and CDR2 is FYNNEI in the germline V gene. CDR3 size: 14 residues. The germline V and J ends were trimmed by 4 bases and 4 bases, with 14 bases remaining between them. CDR3 amino acids: CASSGGRSKYEQYF. The CDR3 coding sequence is TGTGCCAGCAGTGGGGGTAGGAGCAAGTACGAGCAGTACTTC. Full variable domain (rest looked up from reference TRBV2 and TRBJ2-7): EPEVTQTPSHQVTQMGQEVILRCVPISNHLYFYWYRQILGQKVEFLVSFYNNEISEKSEIFDDQFSVERPDGSNFTLKIRSTKLEDSAMYFCASSGGRSKYEQYFGPGTRLTVT.

CDR3 amino acids: CASSRDRGSGGELFF. In nucleotides, the CDR3 is TGTGCCAGCAGTCGGGACAGGGGGTCGGGCGGGGAGCTGTTTTTT. The chain joins TRBV13 to TRBJ2-2; 11 nucleotides match TRBD1. In germline, CDR1 is PRHDT, CDR2 FYEKMQ (reference sequence). After removal of 6 bases from V and 7 bases from J, the junction contained 7 bases not matched to a gene. This CDR3 has 15 residues.

This clone was seen more than once but under ten times. The J gene is TRBJ1-1, the V gene TRBV7-9, with D unresolved. Germline V gene data show CDR1 as SEHNR and CDR2 as FQNEAQ (reference sequence). This CDR3 has 13 amino acids. V lost 3 bases and J lost 7, with 12 bases in between. Here the CDR3 reads CASSFGDSGEAFF. In DNA form, the CDR3 reads TGTGCCAGCAGCTTTGGGGATTCGGGTGAAGCTTTCTTT.

This sequence joins TRBV27 and TRBJ2-7; D not resolved. The CDR3 covers 14 residues. CDR1 is MNHEY, CDR2 SMNVEV, per germline (reference sequence). Between the trimmed V and J ends, which lost 4 bases and 3 bases, there was a span of 13 bases. The CDR3 coding sequence is TGTGCCAGCAGTTGGGCCGAGCGAATCTACGAGCAGTACTTC. This sequence encodes CASSWAERIYEQYF.

This sequence joins TRBV5-1 and TRBJ2-3; D possibly corresponds to TRBD1 (6 bases). V lost 0 bases and J 7 bases, leaving 15 bases between the germline ends. The CDR3 loop spans 15 amino acids. Germline V gene data show CDR1 as SGHRS and CDR2 as YFSETQ. The CDR3 protein is CASSLAVGATNTQYF. Here the CDR3 DNA reads TGCGCCAGCAGCTTGGCCGTGGGGGCTACGAATACGCAGTATTTT.

V and J are TRBV5-5 and TRBJ2-1, with no clear D. The germline V gene encodes CDR1 SGHKS and CDR2 YYEKEE (reference sequence). This CDR3 comprises 14 residues. The V and J ends lost 4 bases and 8 bases respectively, with 16 bases between them. This CDR3 is CASSQPRSGDEQFF. CDR3 nucleotides: TGTGCCAGCAGCCAACCTAGGAGTGGGGATGAGCAGTTCTTC.

The rearrangement uses TRBV18 and TRBJ2-2; 14 nucleotides align to TRBD2. Unmatched junction bases numbered 10, after V lost 2 bases and J lost 5 bases. Germline-derived CDR1 and CDR2 are KGHSH and LQKENI. The CDR3 consists of 19 residues. The CDR3 here is CASSPRTSGRRGMTGELFF. Here the CDR3 DNA reads TGTGCCAGCTCACCAAGGACTAGCGGGAGGCGAGGTATGACCGGGGAGCTGTTTTTT.

The rearrangement links TRBV5-1 to TRBJ2-7, with 8 nucleotides matching TRBD1. The V and J ends lost 2 bases and 5 bases, in that order; junction bases with no gene match: 6. In germline, CDR1 is SGHRS, CDR2 YFSETQ. The CDR3 loop spans 14 amino acids. DNA for the CDR3: TGCGCCAGCAGCTTCGGACAGGGTTACAACGAGCAGTACTTC. It yields the protein CASSFGQGYNEQYF.

The rearrangement joins TRBV27 to TRBJ2-2; D remains ambiguous. This CDR3 spans 13 amino acids. Germline CDR1 is MNHEY and CDR2 is SMNVEV (reference sequence). The ends were cut back, 5 bases at V and 4 bases at J, with 8 bases in the middle. The CDR3 DNA reads TGTGCCAGCAGTGGGATGGGCACCGGGGAGCTGTTTTTT. Its translation is CASSGMGTGELFF.

The chain carries TRBV27 and TRBJ2-3, with D maybe TRBD2 (6 bases). This CDR3 comprises 13 residues. V shed 5 bases and J shed 2 bases, with 8 bases lying between them. CDR1 and CDR2 (germline): MNHEY, SMNVEV (reference sequence). CDR3 sequence: CASSRGSTDTQYF. CDR3 DNA: TGTGCCAGCAGTCGGGGGTCCACAGATACGCAGTATTTT.

This clone was seen a few times. A junction end diverges from the germline sequence, so it may reflect a read error. The chain links TRBV28 to TRBJ2-4; D remains unclear. Looked up from germline, CDR1 is MDHEN and CDR2 is SYDVKM. The CDR3 consists of 8 residues. CDR3 nucleotides: TGTGCCCCCCCCTTAGGGAACTTC. Encoded protein: CAPPLGNF.

The chain couples TRBV5-5 to TRBJ1-1; TRBD1 matches 9 bases. Germline trimming cut 4 bases from V and 5 bases from J; bases unmatched to any gene: 6. Germline V gene data show CDR1 as SGHKS and CDR2 as YYEKEE (reference sequence). CDR3 size: 14 residues. CDR3 loop: CASSQDRGGTEAFF. The CDR3 DNA reads as TGTGCCAGCAGCCAGGACAGGGGCGGGACTGAAGCTTTCTTT.

The chain is built from TRBV6-5 and TRBJ1-2; D ambiguous. This CDR3 is built from 13 residues. CDR1 MNHEY and CDR2 SVGAGI come from the germline V gene. V was shortened by 4 bases and J by 6 bases, with 12 bases between the two germline ends. CDR3 amino acids: CASSFSFRNGYTF. In DNA form, the CDR3 reads TGTGCCAGCAGTTTTAGCTTCAGGAATGGCTACACCTTC.

The chain uses TRBV4-1 and TRBJ1-2; D remains ambiguous. The germline V and J ends were trimmed by 0 bases and 7 bases, with 18 bases remaining between them. There are 16 residues in the CDR3. Per germline, CDR1 MGHRA and CDR2 YSYEKL. The CDR3 sequence is CASSQDDDGSFFGYTF. For the CDR3, the DNA is TGCGCCAGCAGCCAAGATGACGATGGCAGTTTCTTTGGCTACACCTTC.

This sequence joins TRBV27 and TRBJ2-3; TRBD2 is a possible D gene (5 bases). Germline values: CDR1 MNHEY, CDR2 SMNVEV (reference sequence). V lost 1 base to trimming and J lost 2 bases, with 16 bases between them. The length of the CDR3 is 17 residues. CDR3 in amino acids: CASSLFSPGSPTDTQYF. In nucleotides, the CDR3 is TGTGCCAGCAGTTTATTTTCTCCGGGATCCCCCACAGATACGCAGTATTTT.

This clone is a singleton in its sample. The chain recombines TRBV7-9 with TRBJ2-7; the match to TRBD2 covers 11 bases. CDR3 length: 19 residues. Germline CDR1 is SEHNR and CDR2 is FQNEAQ (reference sequence). V was pared by 5 bases and J by 3 bases, with 18 bases of the junction left unmatched. CDR3 residues: CASSPRAGGTSGSGYEQYF. The CDR3 region has the DNA TGTGCCAGCAGCCCCCGGGCCGGGGGAACTAGCGGGAGCGGCTACGAGCAGTACTTC.

The CDR3 bases are TGTGCCAGCAGTTTTTATGGCAGGATTAACTATGGCTACACCTTC. Its translation: CASSFYGRINYGYTF. The V and J genes are TRBV28 and TRBJ1-2; D not certain. Trimming left V 3 bases short and J 1 base short, with 12 bases between. Germline V gives CDR1 MDHEN, CDR2 SYDVKM. CDR3 length: 15 residues.

This clone was seen just once. The V and J genes are TRBV13 and TRBJ2-3; 13 bases align to TRBD2. V trimming: 5 bases; J trimming: 4 bases; junction bases outside the gene matches: 9. The CDR3 extends over 17 amino acids. Per germline, CDR1 PRHDT and CDR2 FYEKMQ (reference sequence). Written as DNA, the CDR3 is TGTGCCAGCAGCGACGGACTAGCGGGAGCCACCGCAGATACGCAGTATTTT. The encoded protein is CASSDGLAGATADTQYF.

The rearrangement links TRBV29-1 to TRBJ1-2; no clear D gene. This CDR3 is 13 amino acids long. CDR1 and CDR2 from the germline V gene are SQVTM and ANQGSEA. V was shortened by 4 bases and J by 8 bases, with 17 bases between the two germline ends. CDR3 loop: CSVVGSVSGGYTF. The CDR3 DNA reads TGCAGCGTTGTTGGCTCGGTTTCCGGAGGCTACACCTTC.

This sequence joins TRBV27 and TRBJ2-2; D gene unclear. The germline V gene has CDR1 MNHEY and CDR2 SMNVEV (reference sequence). Trimming shortened V by 0 bases and J by 7 bases, and 12 bases separated the two germline ends. The CDR3 runs to 15 residues. The CDR3 region has the DNA TGTGCCAGCAGTTTATCGGGCTCGTTACACGGGGAGCTGTTTTTT. Translating it yields CASSLSGSLHGELFF.

The genes are TRBV6-4 and TRBJ2-1; 7 bases are shared with TRBD1. Per the germline V gene, CDR1 is MRHNA and CDR2 is SNTAGT. The CDR3 is 15 amino acids. Germline trimming cut 4 bases from V and 2 bases from J; bases unmatched to any gene: 5. The CDR3 reads CASSVVGTAYNEQFF. CDR3 DNA: TGTGCCAGCAGTGTCGTCGGGACAGCCTACAATGAGCAGTTCTTC.

The V call is TRBV28, the J call TRBJ1-5; D is ambiguous. The CDR3 is 14 amino acids. In germline, CDR1 is MDHEN, CDR2 SYDVKM. Trimming stripped 3 bases from V and 0 bases from J, with 6 bases between. The CDR3 DNA is TGTGCCAGCAGTTTTCCTTATAGCAATCAGCCCCAGCATTTT. Its translation is CASSFPYSNQPQHF.

The chain uses TRBV11-3 and TRBJ2-7, with unresolved D. Germline assignment: CDR1 SGHNT and CDR2 YENEEA. The V gene lost 1 base and the J gene lost 3 bases, with 7 bases spanning the gap. The CDR3 has 13 residues. In DNA form, the CDR3 reads TGTGCCAGCAGCTTAGCCAGGAACTACGAGCAGTACTTC. Encoded protein: CASSLARNYEQYF. The whole variable domain, filled in from reference TRBV11-3 and TRBJ2-7, reads EAGVVQSPRYKIIEKKQPVAFWCNPISGHNTLYWYLQNLGQGPELLIRYENEEAVDDSQLPKDRFSAERLKGVDSTLKIQPAELGDSAVYLCASSLARNYEQYFGPGTRLTVT.